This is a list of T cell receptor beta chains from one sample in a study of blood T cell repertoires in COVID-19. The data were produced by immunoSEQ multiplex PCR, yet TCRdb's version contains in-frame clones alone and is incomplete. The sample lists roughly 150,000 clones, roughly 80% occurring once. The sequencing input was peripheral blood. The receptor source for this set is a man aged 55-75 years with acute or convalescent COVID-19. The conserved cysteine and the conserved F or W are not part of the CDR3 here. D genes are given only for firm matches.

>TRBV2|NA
ASSAGERGEQY
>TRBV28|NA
ASSRSGGLRGYEKLF
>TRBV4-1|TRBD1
ASSQTGTGKNTEAF
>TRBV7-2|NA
ASSLVNSPGELF
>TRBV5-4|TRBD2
ASRRTGTSAEH
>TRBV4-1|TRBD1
ASSQDTGQRGWGYT
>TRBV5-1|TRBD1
ASSSRTGGAIGYT
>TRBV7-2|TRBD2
ASSSQRGPYEQY
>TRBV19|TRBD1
ASAVTSGGRIREQY
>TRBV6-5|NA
ASRMDFDSPLH
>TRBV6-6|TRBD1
ASSQDRLNGNTIY
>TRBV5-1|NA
ASSLVGTGNTEAF
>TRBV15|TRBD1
ATRQGGNEKLF
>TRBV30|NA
AWSVRRSSGNTIY
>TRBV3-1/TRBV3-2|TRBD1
ASSQVFLQGEAKNIQY
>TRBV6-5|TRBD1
ASSTRDRVSETQY
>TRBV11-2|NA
ASSFRVHSYNSPLH
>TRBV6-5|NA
ASSSQGSGTEAF
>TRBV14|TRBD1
ASVQYRGGEQY
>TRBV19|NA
ASSPTGTTNGYT
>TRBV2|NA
ASSDNDRRPTEAF
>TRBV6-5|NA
ATQLSGGTDTQY
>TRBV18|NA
ASSHREGYGYT
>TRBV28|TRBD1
ASSPTGARSYNEQF
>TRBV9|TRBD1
ASSVDPGTGSYEQY
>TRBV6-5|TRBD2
ASSETSGSSYEQY
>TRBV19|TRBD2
ASSGTSGSSYEQY
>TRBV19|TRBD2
ASKTGFSGSGYNEQF
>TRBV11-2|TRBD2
ASTRRLADSYNEQF
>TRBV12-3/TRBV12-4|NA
ASSLQGSYEQY
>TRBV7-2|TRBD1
ASSSPFRQGSPSYEQY
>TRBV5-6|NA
ASSLAVRPNEKLF
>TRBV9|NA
ASNRGGELF
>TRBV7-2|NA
ASSLDYSSGNTIY
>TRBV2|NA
ASSVHSQY
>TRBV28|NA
ASSRVGAPVDYGYT
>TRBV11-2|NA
ASSPSQGGMNTEAF
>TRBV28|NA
ASSMRSLGETQY
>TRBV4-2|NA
ASSPNRVNSNQPQH
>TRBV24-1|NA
ATSGAGNQGTDTQY
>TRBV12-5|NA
ASAPPGSLFMNTEAF
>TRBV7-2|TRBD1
ASRTGQLNTEAF
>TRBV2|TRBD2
ASSDSGGARRRTQY
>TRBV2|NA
ASSELLLCRNQPQH
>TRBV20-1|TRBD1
SASLPGDREAF
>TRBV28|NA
ASSLAGNTDTQY
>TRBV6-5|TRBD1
ASNRDRGDTEAF
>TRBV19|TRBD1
ASSIRQHGSGTYRGSNQPQH
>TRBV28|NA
ASSKQGSRAEAF
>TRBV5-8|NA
ASSFLLNFEAF
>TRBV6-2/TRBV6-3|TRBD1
ASSRRTGPLQSH
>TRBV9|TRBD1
ASSVGGTGPGELF
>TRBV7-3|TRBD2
ASSSRGTRGNEQF
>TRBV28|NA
ASRRVSGELF
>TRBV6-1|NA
ASSELGGIPLH
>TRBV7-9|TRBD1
ASSLAEWGQGQNQPQH
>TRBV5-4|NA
ASSLGQGDLVEQY
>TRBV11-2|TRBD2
ASSLERLAAVGNIQY
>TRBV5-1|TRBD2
ASSLEGLADNEQF